A single sample is the source of the 25 T cell receptor beta chains below, sequenced in a study of CD8 T cells in Susac syndrome. The RNA, roughly 0.5 to 1 ug, was put through reverse transcription using random hexamers. One entry per CDR3 protein, called by TCRdb with MiXCR from the immunoSEQ multiplex PCR reads. The profile covers about 150,000 distinct CDR3 sequences, with around 95% appearing a single time and roughly 0.2% taken by the ten largest. The specimen sequenced was CD8+ T cells from PBMCs. The receptors were sampled from a human donor with Susac syndrome.

The chain recombines TRBV20-1 with TRBJ1-1; no clear D gene. Germline assignment: CDR1 DFQATT and CDR2 SNEGSKA (reference sequence). Trimming pared 0 bases from V and 0 bases from J, leaving 2 bases between. The CDR3 is made up of 12 amino acids. This chain's CDR3 is CSARDMNTEAFF. The CDR3 DNA is TGCAGTGCTAGAGACATGAACACTGAAGCTTTCTTT.

The chain combines TRBV5-7 with TRBJ2-4; TRBD2 aligns across 8 bases. TRBV5-7 qualifies as an ORF whose function is uncertain. The CDR3 is made up of 17 amino acids. Trimming removed 1 base from V and 8 bases from J; junction bases left unmatched: 14. CDR3 coding DNA: TGTGCCAGCAGCTTGATTGGGTCGGGAGGGCCTCGGGACATTCAGTACTTC. Translating gives CASSLIGSGGPRDIQYF.

The chain has TRBV29-1 and TRBJ2-5, with 7 bases matching TRBD2. Germline values: CDR1 SQVTM, CDR2 ANQGSEA. The V and J ends lost 4 bases and 5 bases, in that order; junction bases with no gene match: 10. This CDR3 is built from 14 residues. In DNA form, the CDR3 reads TGCAGCGTTGTACTAGCGTCCGGGGGGGAGACCCAGTACTTC. It specifies CSVVLASGGETQYF.

V is TRBV12-3 or TRBV12-4 and J is TRBJ2-7, with D perhaps matching TRBD2 (5 bases). Trimming stripped 3 bases from V and 1 base from J, with 13 bases between. This CDR3 contains 15 residues. CDR3 loop: CASSFSLAQSYEQYF. The CDR3, as DNA: TGTGCCAGCAGTTTTTCGCTAGCTCAATCCTACGAGCAGTACTTC.

This chain links TRBV12-3 or TRBV12-4 with TRBJ1-3, with unresolved D. This CDR3 has 15 amino acids. V dropped 6 bases and J dropped 2 bases, with 14 bases sitting between them. CDR3 nucleotides: TGTGCCAGCAGACAATTGGGGTTGCCTGGAAACACCATATATTTT. Its protein product is CASRQLGLPGNTIYF.

V usage is TRBV5-4 and J usage is TRBJ2-3; weak D call: TRBD2 (5 bases). The V end was cut by 6 bases, the J end by 4 bases, with 15 bases between. CDR3 length equals 14 residues. Germline CDR1 SGHNT, CDR2 YYREEE (reference sequence). DNA for the CDR3: TGTGCCAGCACCCCCAGTGAGGGTCCAGATACGCAGTATTTT. This encodes CASTPSEGPDTQYF.

The rearrangement links TRBV6-5 to TRBJ2-4, with D uncertain. CDR3 length equals 13 residues. CDR1 and CDR2 (germline): MNHEY, SVGAGI. Trimming removed 6 bases from V and 5 bases from J, with 11 bases in between. The CDR3 DNA reads TGTGCCAGCAGCCCCTCTGGGGAAAACATTCAGTACTTC. This translates into CASSPSGENIQYF.

The chain uses TRBV3-1 and TRBJ2-6; no clear D. V dropped 5 bases and J dropped 3 bases, with 11 bases sitting between them. The CDR3 totals 15 residues. Looked up from germline, CDR1 is LGHDT and CDR2 is YNNKEL (reference sequence). The CDR3: CASSADPGGANVLTF. The CDR3 coding sequence is TGTGCCAGCAGCGCCGATCCGGGTGGGGCCAACGTCCTGACTTTC.

This chain links TRBV27 with TRBJ1-1; tentative D call: TRBD1 (6 bases). The CDR3 sequence is 16 residues long. Germline V CDR1 and CDR2: MNHEY, SMNVEV (reference sequence). V gave up 8 bases and J gave up 7 bases, with 26 bases separating them. The CDR3 sequence: CASGNRAFGGFGEAFF. CDR3 in DNA: TGTGCCAGCGGAAACAGGGCATTTGGAGGCTTTGGTGAAGCTTTCTTT.

The J gene is TRBJ2-1, the V gene TRBV27; no firm D call. Per germline, CDR1 MNHEY and CDR2 SMNVEV (reference sequence). This CDR3 contains 12 residues. Trimming cost V 3 bases and J 9 bases, with 9 bases left between them. Written as DNA, the CDR3 is TGTGCCAGCAGTTTCTCGACGGGTGAGCAGTTCTTC. It translates to CASSFSTGEQFF.

V gene TRBV12-3 or TRBV12-4 combines with J gene TRBJ1-2; TRBD1 agrees at 7 bases. The CDR3 runs 16 residues. V lost 6 bases and J lost 8; bases outside the gene matches: 18. The CDR3 loop is CASRSGTASFRFGYTF. The CDR3 bases are TGTGCCAGCAGATCCGGGACAGCCTCTTTCAGATTCGGCTACACCTTC.

This chain connects TRBV7-3 to TRBJ2-1, with a weak D call TRBD1 (5 bases). CDR3 size: 20 residues. Germline V gene lookup returns CDR1 SGHTA and CDR2 FQGTGA. The V end lost 5 bases, the J end lost 5 bases, and 31 bases lay between the germline ends. The CDR3: CASSPRGPSTVTPADNEQFF. DNA for the CDR3: TGTGCCAGCAGCCCCCGAGGCCCTTCGACAGTCACTCCCGCAGACAATGAGCAGTTCTTC.

CDR3 sequence (DNA): TGTGCCAGCAGTCCAGCGGGGGTGAGCGAGCAGTACTTC. This codes for CASSPAGVSEQYF. The rearrangement links TRBV28 to TRBJ2-7; 8 positions agree with TRBD2. The CDR3 covers 13 residues. The ends lost 5 bases at V and 6 bases at J; junction bases unmatched: 6. The germline CDR1 and CDR2 sequences are MDHEN and SYDVKM.

The CDR3 protein is CASSFGTGGVTDTQYF. The CDR3 DNA sequence: TGTGCCAGCAGTTTCGGGACAGGGGGAGTCACAGATACGCAGTATTTT. The chain links TRBV12-3 or TRBV12-4 to TRBJ2-3, with TRBD1 matching over 11 bases. CDR3 length: 16 amino acids. Trimming removed 3 bases from V and 2 bases from J; junction bases left unmatched: 4.

The chain recombines TRBV5-1 with TRBJ1-1; no clear D gene. The CDR3 has 17 residues. Trimming shortened V by 0 bases and J by 0 bases, and 15 bases separated the two germline ends. The germline gives CDR1 SGHRS, CDR2 YFSETQ. CDR3 in amino acids: CASSLEAVGMVNTEAFF. The CDR3 coding sequence is TGCGCCAGCAGCTTGGAAGCGGTGGGGATGGTGAACACTGAAGCTTTCTTT.

The chain couples TRBV2 to TRBJ2-5; TRBD2 is a possible D gene (5 bases). The germline CDR1 and CDR2 sequences are SNHLY and FYNNEI. The CDR3 runs to 12 residues. Between the trimmed V and J ends, which lost 11 bases and 3 bases, there was a span of 13 bases. CDR3 sequence (DNA): TGTGCCCCGGGGAAGAGAGAAGAGACCCAGTACTTC. Amino acid sequence: CAPGKREETQYF.

J is TRBJ2-2 and V is TRBV27; 7 nucleotides match TRBD1. CDR1 and CDR2 (germline): MNHEY, SMNVEV (reference sequence). This CDR3 is built from 14 residues. Trimming removed 5 bases from V and 6 bases from J; junction bases left unmatched: 6. In DNA form, the CDR3 reads TGTGCCAGCAGTCTGACAGGGTCAGCCGGGGAGCTGTTTTTT. It encodes CASSLTGSAGELFF.

V usage is TRBV27 and J usage is TRBJ2-3; 8 bases are shared with TRBD2. The ends lost 3 bases at V and 2 bases at J; junction bases unmatched: 4. This CDR3 is built from 15 residues. From germline, CDR1 is MNHEY and CDR2 SMNVEV (reference sequence). As DNA, the CDR3 is TGTGCCAGCAGTTTGACGACTAGCGCCACAGATACGCAGTATTTT. Its translation is CASSLTTSATDTQYF.

The rearrangement joins TRBV20-1 to TRBJ2-3; 13 bases are shared with TRBD2. Germline V CDR1 and CDR2: DFQATT, SNEGSKA (reference sequence). With V trimmed by 0 bases and J by 5 bases, 8 bases remained unmatched. The CDR3 has 17 residues. This chain's CDR3 is CSARDPGTSGMLDTQYF. CDR3 nucleotide sequence: TGCAGTGCTAGAGATCCCGGGACTAGCGGGATGTTAGATACGCAGTATTTT.

This clonotype was recorded once. This chain joins TRBV9 and TRBJ1-2; D remains ambiguous. The V end lost 0 bases, the J end lost 7 bases, and 13 bases lay between the germline ends. The CDR3 covers 14 residues. From germline, CDR1 is SGDLS and CDR2 YYNGEE. CDR3 in DNA: TGTGCCAGCAGCGTAGACTTCCTACAGTCTGGCTACACCTTC. Protein product: CASSVDFLQSGYTF.

The J gene is TRBJ1-5, the V gene TRBV10-3; no clear D gene. V lost 11 bases and J lost 4, with 21 bases in between. CDR1 is ENHRY, CDR2 SYGVKD, per germline. This CDR3 has 15 amino acids. The CDR3 protein is CASSGGEGGNQPQHF. The CDR3 DNA sequence: TGTGCCTCATCAGGTGGTGAGGGCGGGAATCAGCCCCAGCATTTT.

The chain recombines TRBV15 with TRBJ2-6; D possibly matches TRBD1 or TRBD2 (5 bases each). Trimming left V 1 base short and J 0 bases short, with 19 bases between. This CDR3 is 20 amino acids long. Germline V gene lookup returns CDR1 LNHNV and CDR2 YYDKDF (reference sequence). CDR3 sequence reads: CATSRGGRQGVPSGANVLTF. The CDR3 coding sequence is TGTGCCACCAGCAGAGGGGGTAGGCAGGGAGTACCCTCTGGGGCCAACGTCCTGACTTTC.

The chain has TRBV6-5 and TRBJ2-7, with 9 nucleotides matching TRBD1. The CDR3 runs 15 residues. CDR1 MNHEY and CDR2 SVGAGI come from the germline V gene. The V and J ends lost 3 bases and 3 bases, in that order; junction bases with no gene match: 6. CDR3 in amino acids: CASSYSGTGSYEQYF. CDR3 bases: TGTGCCAGCAGTTATTCCGGGACAGGGAGCTACGAGCAGTACTTC.

This chain links TRBV5-4 with TRBJ2-1; unclear D gene. Germline loops: CDR1 SGHNT, CDR2 YYREEE (reference sequence). The length of the CDR3 is 12 residues. The V gene lost 9 bases and the J gene lost 1 base, with 8 bases spanning the gap. The CDR3 loop reads CAINLSYNEQFF. The DNA of the CDR3 is TGTGCCATCAACCTATCCTACAATGAGCAGTTCTTC.

V gene TRBV24-1 combines with J gene TRBJ2-3; tentative D call: TRBD1 (5 bases). The CDR3 sequence is 17 residues long. Germline V CDR1 and CDR2: KGHDR, SFDVKD. Deletions cut 6 bases from V and 2 bases from J, with 20 bases between. The CDR3 is CATSSLGASANTDTQYF. CDR3 coding DNA: TGTGCCACCAGTTCCCTAGGGGCGTCTGCAAACACAGATACGCAGTATTTT.